These 32 T cell receptor beta chains came from one sample sequenced in a study of T cells in Graves' hyperthyroidism and ophthalmopathy. The source material, RNA transcripts, was used to amplify TCR beta CDR3 regions. The primer set for the first-round RT-PCR of the TCR CDR3 was HTBI. MiXCR, applied by TCRdb to the multiplex PCR reads, yields one record per CDR3 protein. This table has a few hundred thousand distinct CDR3 sequences, roughly an eighth appearing once. The sequenced sample consisted of blood. All receptors come from a young woman with Graves' hyperthyroidism.

This clonotype was seen ten or more times. The J gene is TRBJ1-5, the V gene TRBV18; 11 nucleotides align to TRBD1. The V gene's germline CDR1 is KGHSH and CDR2 LQKENI. This CDR3 spans 16 amino acids. V lost 0 bases, J lost 4 bases, and 2 bases stayed unmatched. Written as DNA, the CDR3 is TGTGCCAGCTCACCACCGGGGACAGGGGGGAATCAGCCCCAGCATTTT. Translating it yields CASSPPGTGGNQPQHF.

Only a few counts were recorded for this clonotype. The chain links TRBV7-9 to TRBJ1-3; tentative D call: TRBD1 (5 bases). The V gene's germline CDR1 is SEHNR and CDR2 FQNEAQ (reference sequence). CDR3 length equals 16 residues. V lost 4 bases, J lost 6 bases, and 19 bases lay in between. The CDR3 spells CASSSRETHLENTIYF. The CDR3 DNA reads as TGTGCCAGCAGCTCCAGGGAGACCCACCTTGAAAACACCATATATTTT.

This clonotype was picked up many times. The rearrangement links TRBV12-3 or TRBV12-4 to TRBJ1-3; D ambiguous. CDR3 length: 13 residues. Deletions cut 8 bases from V and 0 bases from J, with 8 bases between. As DNA, the CDR3 is TGTGCCAGCGCGCGGGACTCTGGAAACACCATATATTTT. Protein sequence: CASARDSGNTIYF.

This clonotype was counted many times. The gene calls are TRBV20-1 and TRBJ2-1, with a possible D match to TRBD2 (5 bases). Germline V gives CDR1 DFQATT, CDR2 SNEGSKA (reference sequence). The CDR3 has 13 residues. The V end lost 2 bases, the J end lost 5 bases, and 10 bases lay between the germline ends. The CDR3 protein is CSARKSGNNEQFF. The CDR3 DNA reads as TGCAGTGCTAGAAAAAGCGGCAACAATGAGCAGTTCTTC.

This clonotype showed up just a few times. V is TRBV27 and J is TRBJ1-2; 9 bases line up with TRBD1. The CDR3 is 17 amino acids. V shed 0 bases and J 4 bases; nucleotides not matched to a gene: 9. CDR1 is MNHEY, CDR2 SMNVEV, per germline (reference sequence). The CDR3 region is CASSLSGTGSRAYGYTF. In DNA, the CDR3 is TGTGCCAGCAGTTTATCAGGGACAGGGTCCCGAGCCTATGGCTACACCTTC.

This clonotype was seen at least ten times. The chain couples TRBV11-2 to TRBJ1-2; D unresolved. The V end was cut by 2 bases, the J end by 8 bases, with 9 bases between. Germline lookup yields CDR1 SGHAT and CDR2 FQNNGV. This CDR3 has 12 amino acids. CDR3 region: CASSLFSMGYTF. The DNA of the CDR3 is TGTGCCAGCAGCTTATTTAGTATGGGCTACACCTTC.

Ten or more counts support this clonotype. V and J are TRBV20-1 and TRBJ2-5, with D perhaps being TRBD1 or TRBD2 (6 bases each). Trimming stripped 2 bases from V and 5 bases from J, with 9 bases between. The CDR3 contains 12 residues. Germline V CDR1 and CDR2: DFQATT, SNEGSKA (reference sequence). CDR3 sequence reads: CSARPGGETQYF. CDR3 DNA: TGCAGTGCTAGACCCGGGGGCGAGACCCAGTACTTC.

The CDR3 DNA follows: TGCAGTGCCCCCGACCCACAGGGGGCTGAAGCTTTCTTT. Translated: CSAPDPQGAEAFF. The V gene is TRBV20-1, the J gene TRBJ1-1; 8 bases are shared with TRBD1. From germline, CDR1 is DFQATT and CDR2 SNEGSKA (reference sequence). The CDR3 contains 13 residues. V was pared by 6 bases and J by 6 bases, with 9 bases of the junction left unmatched.

The rearrangement uses TRBV20-1 and TRBJ2-7, with 7 bases fitting TRBD2. Germline loops: CDR1 DFQATT, CDR2 SNEGSKA (reference sequence). The CDR3 has 15 amino acids. J lost 2 bases, V lost 6 bases, and 13 bases had no gene match. CDR3 bases: TGCAGTGCAGTATACGGTGGGGGGGTGACCTACGAGCAGTACTTC. It encodes CSAVYGGGVTYEQYF.

This clonotype has a handful of counts. The CDR3: CSAIRLSYNSPLHF. CDR3 nucleotides: TGCAGTGCTATACGGCTCTCCTATAATTCACCCCTCCACTTT. The chain joins TRBV20-1 to TRBJ1-6; D ambiguous. The CDR3 is made up of 14 amino acids. Germline CDR1 and CDR2: DFQATT and SNEGSKA (reference sequence). V was pared by 4 bases and J by 0 bases, with 7 bases between.

The chain links TRBV7-3 to TRBJ2-1; 9 bases fit TRBD2. Unmatched junction bases numbered 8, after V lost 1 base and J lost 7 bases. The germline V gene encodes CDR1 SGHTA and CDR2 FQGTGA. CDR3 size: 16 residues. DNA of the CDR3: TGTGCCAGCAGCTTAATGCTAGCGGGGTCTTGGAATGAGCAGTTCTTC. Protein sequence: CASSLMLAGSWNEQFF. Looking up the rest from reference TRBV7-3 and TRBJ2-1 gives the full variable domain: GAGVSQTPSNKVTEKGKYVELRCDPISGHTALYWYRQSLGQGPEFLIYFQGTGAADDSGLPNDRFFAVRPEGSVSTLKIQRTERGDSAVYLCASSLMLAGSWNEQFFGPGTRLTVL.

This clonotype was seen a few times. Just one base apart from a much larger clone, this may be a read error. The chain combines TRBV20-1 with TRBJ1-1; D gene ambiguous. The germline CDR1 and CDR2 sequences are DFQATT and SNEGSKA (reference sequence). The CDR3 contains 12 residues. The V gene lost 8 bases and the J gene lost 1 base, with 11 bases spanning the gap. The CDR3 region has the DNA TGCAGTTCGGCTAACTCGAACACTGAAGCTTTCTTT. Residues: CSSANSNTEAFF.

This clonotype was seen more than once but under ten times. The V call is TRBV12-3 or TRBV12-4, the J call TRBJ1-2; the D is unclear. This CDR3 is built from 15 residues. Trimming took off 1 base at V and 0 bases at J, with 9 bases between the two ends. CDR3 sequence reads: CASSLGAEANYGYTF. CDR3 coding DNA: TGTGCCAGCAGTTTAGGAGCGGAAGCTAACTATGGCTACACCTTC.

CDR3 DNA sequence: TGTGCCAGCAGCCCCTACGGACTAGCGGGAAGGAACACCGGGGAGCTGTTTTTT. It encodes CASSPYGLAGRNTGELFF. The gene calls are TRBV7-9 and TRBJ2-2; 12 bases agree with TRBD2. CDR3 length: 18 amino acids. Trimming removed 5 bases from V and 1 base from J; junction bases left unmatched: 8. Germline V CDR1 and CDR2: SEHNR, FQNEAQ (reference sequence).

There are a few counts of this clonotype. The chain has TRBV20-1 and TRBJ2-2; 8 bases line up with TRBD1. V shed 6 bases, J shed 0 bases, and the junction held 3 bases outside the gene matches. Germline V gene lookup returns CDR1 DFQATT and CDR2 SNEGSKA (reference sequence). The CDR3 is 14 amino acids. The CDR3 nucleotides read TGCAGTGCCCCAGGGGGCTCGAACACCGGGGAGCTGTTTTTT. Translating it yields CSAPGGSNTGELFF.

This clonotype showed up many times. The chain joins TRBV4-2 to TRBJ1-1, with a possible D match to TRBD1 (6 bases). With 2 bases removed from V and 1 base from J, the gap between germline ends came to 8 bases. Germline CDR1 and CDR2: LGHNA and YNFKEQ. There are 14 residues in the CDR3. CDR3 region: CASSQTGRNTEAFF. The CDR3 DNA is TGTGCCAGCAGCCAAACAGGGAGGAACACTGAAGCTTTCTTT.

Comment on this clonotype: A much more abundant neighbour one base away suggests this may be a read error. This sequence joins TRBV7-9 and TRBJ2-2; 8 bases map to TRBD1. Germline V gene sequence: CDR1 SEHNR, CDR2 FQNEAQ (reference sequence). V lost 4 bases to trimming and J lost 9 bases; unmatched junction nucleotides: 7. This CDR3 region has 14 residues. CDR3 nucleotides: TGTGCCAGCAGCTCACGACAGGGGTCCAGGGAGCTGTTTTTT. Encoded protein: CASSSRQGSRELFF. The full variable domain, rest sourced from reference TRBV7-9 and TRBJ2-2, is DTGVSQNPRHKITKRGQNVTFRCDPISEHNRLYWYRQTLGQGPEFLTYFQNEAQLEKSRLLSDRFSAERPKGSFSTLEIQRTEQGDSAMYLCASSSRQGSRELFFGEGSRLTVL.

This clonotype was observed at least ten times. V is TRBV12-3 or TRBV12-4 and J is TRBJ2-5; 10 positions match TRBD2. The CDR3 spans 17 residues. V shed 1 base and J 4 bases; nucleotides not matched to a gene: 9. CDR3: CASSLEESGRALETQYF. As DNA, the CDR3 is TGTGCCAGCAGTTTAGAGGAGAGCGGGAGGGCCTTAGAGACCCAGTACTTC.

Worth noting for this clonotype: Because it lacks the conserved phenylalanine or tryptophan at the end, this CDR3 is likely a read error. The V and J genes are TRBV6-2 or TRBV6-3 and TRBJ1-1; 8 positions agree with TRBD1. V was pared by 2 bases and J by 3 bases, with 8 bases of the junction left unmatched. CDR1 and CDR2 (germline): MNHEY, SVGEGT. This CDR3 contains 16 residues. Here the CDR3 reads CASSYTAGGRYTEAFL. DNA of the CDR3: TGTGCCAGCAGTTACACCGCAGGGGGCAGATACACTGAAGCTTTCCTT.

This clonotype appeared many times. The rearrangement links TRBV7-6 to TRBJ1-5; D remains ambiguous. Trimming stripped 5 bases from V and 8 bases from J, with 19 bases between. The germline CDR1 and CDR2 sequences are SGHVS and FNYEAQ. This CDR3 has 15 residues. The CDR3 here is CASSKDGDPPEPQHF. The CDR3 DNA reads TGTGCCAGCAGCAAGGACGGAGACCCTCCCGAGCCCCAGCATTTT.

The chain uses TRBV2 and TRBJ1-6; 7 bases fit TRBD1. V trimming: 6 bases; J trimming: 7 bases; junction bases outside the gene matches: 9. The length of the CDR3 is 15 residues. The V gene's germline CDR1 is SNHLY and CDR2 FYNNEI. This chain's CDR3 is CASSTGDMRNSPLHF. CDR3 DNA: TGTGCCAGCAGCACAGGGGATATGAGGAATTCACCCCTCCACTTT.

The chain employs TRBV2 and TRBJ2-3, with 7 bases aligning to TRBD1. CDR3 length: 11 residues. V lost 8 bases to trimming and J lost 7 bases; unmatched junction nucleotides: 3. Germline loops: CDR1 SNHLY, CDR2 FYNNEI. The CDR3, as DNA: TGTGCCAGCCGACAGGGAAATACGCAGTATTTT. This encodes CASRQGNTQYF. Combining the CDR3 with reference TRBV2 and TRBJ2-3 gives the whole variable domain EPEVTQTPSHQVTQMGQEVILRCVPISNHLYFYWYRQILGQKVEFLVSFYNNEISEKSEIFDDQFSVERPDGSNFTLKIRSTKLEDSAMYFCASRQGNTQYFGPGTRLTVL.

This clonotype was seen only a few times. The J gene is TRBJ1-5, the V gene TRBV12-3 or TRBV12-4; TRBD1 matches 10 bases. The CDR3 contains 15 residues. The junction had 3 bases not matched to a gene; V was cut back by 4 bases and J by 3 bases. Here the CDR3 DNA reads TGTGCCAGCAGTTCGGGACAGGGGATCAATCAGCCCCAGCATTTT. This codes for CASSSGQGINQPQHF.

Many counts were recorded for this clonotype. The chain's CDR3 is CASSSGGGGYEQYF. CDR3 DNA: TGTGCCAGCAGCTCGGGTGGCGGAGGCTACGAGCAGTACTTC. This sequence joins TRBV12-3 or TRBV12-4 and TRBJ2-7; weak D call: TRBD2 (5 bases). V lost 6 bases, J lost 3 bases, and 15 bases lay in between. The CDR3 extends over 14 amino acids.

This rearrangement joins TRBV27 to TRBJ2-5; D remains unclear. Looked up from germline, CDR1 is MNHEY and CDR2 is SMNVEV (reference sequence). V dropped 1 base and J dropped 0 bases, with 9 bases sitting between them. This CDR3 contains 15 residues. Here the CDR3 DNA reads TGTGCCAGCAGTTTATTGGCAGGACACCAAGAGACCCAGTACTTC. Its translation: CASSLLAGHQETQYF.

A few counts support this clonotype. The J gene is TRBJ2-1, the V gene TRBV7-9, with no clear D. This CDR3 region has 13 residues. Per germline, CDR1 SEHNR and CDR2 FQNEAQ (reference sequence). V was shortened by 5 bases and J by 12 bases, with 17 bases between the two germline ends. The CDR3 here is CASSRGVGSAQFF. The CDR3 DNA sequence: TGTGCCAGCAGCAGAGGAGTGGGGTCCGCGCAGTTCTTC.

The rearrangement uses TRBV28 and TRBJ1-1, with TRBD1 identical over 8 bases. CDR1 and CDR2 (germline): MDHEN, SYDVKM. The length of the CDR3 is 17 residues. The J segment lost 1 base and the V segment lost 4 bases, leaving 11 bases of the junction unmatched. This CDR3 is CASSSIDRTGTNTEAFF. The CDR3 DNA reads as TGTGCCAGCAGTTCTATCGACCGGACAGGGACGAACACTGAAGCTTTCTTT.

This clonotype came up many times. V gene TRBV10-3 combines with J gene TRBJ1-1; D gene uncertain. The CDR3 runs 15 residues. Trimming cost V 0 bases and J 4 bases, with 12 bases left between them. Per the germline V gene, CDR1 is ENHRY and CDR2 is SYGVKD. CDR3 residues: CAISESETGFTEAFF. CDR3 in DNA: TGTGCCATCAGTGAGTCTGAAACGGGGTTCACTGAAGCTTTCTTT.

This sequence joins TRBV5-4 and TRBJ2-4, with TRBD1 matching 8 bases. Unmatched junction bases numbered 8, after V lost 3 bases and J lost 3 bases. The CDR3 has 16 amino acids. CDR1 SGHNT and CDR2 YYREEE come from the germline V gene (reference sequence). DNA of the CDR3: TGTGCCAGCAGCTGGGATGGACAGGGAGGCAAAAACATTCAGTACTTC. As protein: CASSWDGQGGKNIQYF. Looking up the rest from reference TRBV5-4 and TRBJ2-4 gives the full variable domain: ETGVTQSPTHLIKTRGQQVTLRCSSQSGHNTVSWYQQALGQGPQFIFQYYREEENGRGNFPPRFSGLQFPNYSSELNVNALELDDSALYLCASSWDGQGGKNIQYFGAGTRLSVL.

This clonotype was seen at least ten times. The rearrangement joins TRBV27 to TRBJ2-7; no reliable D call. CDR1 and CDR2 (germline): MNHEY, SMNVEV (reference sequence). The CDR3 runs to 14 residues. The V end lost 3 bases, the J end lost 3 bases, and 12 bases lay between the germline ends. The CDR3 DNA sequence: TGTGCCAGCAGTTTTCGTGGGAAAGGCTACGAGCAGTACTTC. Translation: CASSFRGKGYEQYF.

This clonotype was seen ten or more times. This chain uses TRBV28 with TRBJ1-1; D gene unclear. The CDR3 is 14 residues long. The V and J ends lost 2 bases and 0 bases respectively, with 7 bases between them. Germline values: CDR1 MDHEN, CDR2 SYDVKM. The CDR3 spells CASSLNGMNTEAFF. CDR3 bases: TGTGCCAGCAGTTTAAATGGCATGAACACTGAAGCTTTCTTT. Together with reference TRBV28 and TRBJ1-1, the CDR3 gives the full variable domain: DVKVTQSSRYLVKRTGEKVFLECVQDMDHENMFWYRQDPGLGLRLIYFSYDVKMKEKGDIPEGYSVSREKKERFSLILESASTNQTSMYLCASSLNGMNTEAFFGQGTRLTVV.

The table lists this clonotype with a few counts. The genes are TRBV19 and TRBJ1-5; the D gene is possibly TRBD1 (5 bases). V shed 4 bases and J shed 5 bases, with 12 bases lying between them. CDR3 length: 14 amino acids. Germline CDR1 LNHDA, CDR2 SQIVND (reference sequence). CDR3 region: CASSTGSRYQPQHF. CDR3 bases: TGTGCCAGTAGTACAGGGTCCCGGTATCAGCCCCAGCATTTT.